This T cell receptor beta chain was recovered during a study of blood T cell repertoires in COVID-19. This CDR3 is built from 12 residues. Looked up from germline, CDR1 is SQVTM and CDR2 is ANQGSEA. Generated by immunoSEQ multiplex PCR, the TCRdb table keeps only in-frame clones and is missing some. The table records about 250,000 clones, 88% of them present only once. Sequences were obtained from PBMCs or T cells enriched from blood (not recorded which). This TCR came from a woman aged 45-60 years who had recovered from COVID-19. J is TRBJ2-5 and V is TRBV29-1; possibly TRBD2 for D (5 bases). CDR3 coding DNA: TGCACCATCGGACTGTACCAAGAGACCCAGTACTTC. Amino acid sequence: CTIGLYQETQYF. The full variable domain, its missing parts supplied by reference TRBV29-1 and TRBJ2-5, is SAVISQKPSRDICQRGTSLTIQCQVDSQVTMMFWYRQQPGQSLTLIATANQGSEATYESGFVIDKFPISRPNLTFSTLTVSNMSPEDSSIYLCTIGLYQETQYFGPGTRLLVL.